What follows are 23 T cell receptor beta chains derived from one specimen sequenced in a study of T cells in Graves' hyperthyroidism and ophthalmopathy. It was RNA transcripts that yielded the amplified TCR beta CDR3 regions. During a first-round RT-PCR of the TCR CDR3, the HTBI primer set was used. TCRdb ran MiXCR on the multiplex PCR reads and lists one entry per CDR3 protein. The table shows under 600,000 distinct CDR3 sequences, with more than 15% occurring only once. Material: blood. The origin of the receptors is a woman in her 40s with Graves' ophthalmopathy.

V and J are TRBV5-1 and TRBJ1-1; 10 bases align to TRBD1. Trimming at V came to 5 bases and at J to 7 bases, leaving 11 bases not matched to a gene. The CDR3 sequence is 15 residues long. Germline V gene data show CDR1 as SGHRS and CDR2 as YFSETQ. CDR3 amino acids: CASSWGQGTLDEAFF. The CDR3 DNA reads TGCGCCAGCAGTTGGGGACAGGGGACCTTAGATGAAGCTTTCTTT.

This clonotype has at least ten counts. The chain uses TRBV10-2 and TRBJ2-4; TRBD2 is a possible D gene (7 bases). V lost 0 bases to trimming and J lost 7 bases, with 16 bases between them. CDR3 length: 16 amino acids. Germline CDR1 reads WSHSY; CDR2 reads SAAADI. CDR3 residues: CASSESNGGAWNIQYF. The DNA of the CDR3 is TGCGCCAGCAGTGAGTCGAATGGGGGGGCATGGAACATTCAGTACTTC.

The chain links TRBV5-1 to TRBJ1-4, with D maybe TRBD1 (6 bases). Germline CDR1 reads SGHRS; CDR2 reads YFSETQ. The CDR3 has 16 amino acids. Trimming left V 4 bases short and J 5 bases short, with 18 bases between. CDR3 sequence reads: CASSRSEDSPNEKLFF. CDR3 nucleotide sequence: TGCGCCAGCAGCCGATCCGAGGACAGCCCCAATGAAAAACTGTTTTTT.

This sequence joins TRBV9 and TRBJ2-7; 7 positions agree with TRBD2. Trimming took 3 bases from V and 0 from J; bases not matched to a gene: 6. The germline V gene encodes CDR1 SGDLS and CDR2 YYNGEE. The CDR3 extends over 15 amino acids. The CDR3 sequence: CASSERGDLSYEQYF. For the CDR3, the DNA is TGTGCCAGCAGCGAGCGGGGCGATCTCTCCTACGAGCAGTACTTC.

The J gene is TRBJ2-3, the V gene TRBV7-9; 9 bases are shared with TRBD2. The CDR3 totals 18 residues. Germline-derived CDR1 and CDR2 are SEHNR and FQNEAQ (reference sequence). J was trimmed by 2 bases and V by 3 bases; bases with no gene match: 12. The CDR3 reads CASSFRRRVAGVTDTQYF. CDR3 sequence (DNA): TGTGCCAGCAGCTTTAGACGACGAGTAGCGGGAGTCACAGATACGCAGTATTTT. The full variable domain, in which reference TRBV7-9 and TRBJ2-3 provide the parts outside the CDR3, is DTGVSQNPRHKITKRGQNVTFRCDPISEHNRLYWYRQTLGQGPEFLTYFQNEAQLEKSRLLSDRFSAERPKGSFSTLEIQRTEQGDSAMYLCASSFRRRVAGVTDTQYFGPGTRLTVL.

The table lists this clonotype with a few counts. This chain uses TRBV20-1 with TRBJ1-4; 7 nucleotides agree with TRBD1. CDR1 and CDR2 from the germline V gene are DFQATT and SNEGSKA (reference sequence). This CDR3 has 15 residues. The DNA for the CDR3 is TGCAGCGGAAGACAGACAGGGCCAACTAATGAAAAACTGTTTTTT. Translated: CSGRQTGPTNEKLFF.

This clonotype has just a few counts. The genes are TRBV9 and TRBJ2-1, with 8 bases that match TRBD1. Germline values: CDR1 SGDLS, CDR2 YYNGEE. Germline trimming cut 6 bases from V and 6 bases from J; bases unmatched to any gene: 14. This CDR3 has 16 amino acids. CDR3 bases: TGTGCCAGCAATGGTGGAGGACAGGGATTTAGCAATGAGCAGTTCTTC. This encodes CASNGGGQGFSNEQFF.

This clonotype was seen at least ten times. The chain has TRBV30 and TRBJ1-5, with D uncertain. V lost 0 bases and J 4 bases, leaving 7 bases between the germline ends. The CDR3 covers 13 residues. The germline gives CDR1 GTSNPN, CDR2 SVGIG (reference sequence). CDR3 bases: TGTGCCTGGAGTGTAGGTCGAAATCAGCCCCAGCATTTT. Its protein is CAWSVGRNQPQHF. Combining the CDR3 with reference TRBV30 and TRBJ1-5 gives the whole variable domain SQTIHQWPATLVQPVGSPLSLECTVEGTSNPNLYWYRQAAGRGLQLLFYSVGIGQISSEVPQNLSASRPQDRQFILSSKKLLLSDSGFYLCAWSVGRNQPQHFGDGTRLSIL.

Notes on this clonotype: This may arise from a read error, as a much more abundant clone is one base away. Without the conserved terminal phenylalanine or tryptophan, this CDR3 likely stems from a read error. The chain links TRBV6-1 to TRBJ2-7; D might be TRBD2 (6 bases). CDR3 length: 14 residues. V lost 7 bases to trimming and J lost 2 bases, with 15 bases between them. In germline, CDR1 is MNHNS, CDR2 SASEGT. CDR3 amino acids: CASTTRRAAYEQYL. The CDR3 DNA sequence: TGTGCCAGCACAACGAGGAGGGCGGCCTACGAGCAGTACTTA.

In this sample, this clonotype turned up a few times. This chain connects TRBV6-2 or TRBV6-3 to TRBJ2-2; the D gene is possibly TRBD2 (5 bases). Between the trimmed V and J ends, which lost 6 bases and 6 bases, there was a span of 23 bases. The CDR3 is made up of 17 amino acids. The germline gives CDR1 MNHEY, CDR2 SVGEGT. CDR3 residues: CASRNLLGGGNAGELFF. CDR3 DNA: TGTGCCAGCAGAAACCTCCTTGGAGGTGGTAACGCCGGGGAGCTGTTTTTT.

This clonotype was detected ten times or more. CDR3: CASSFRQVTDTQYF. In DNA, the CDR3 is TGTGCCAGCAGCTTTCGACAGGTCACAGATACGCAGTATTTT. The V call is TRBV11-2, the J call TRBJ2-3, with a possible D match to TRBD1 (6 bases). Germline V lookup: CDR1 SGHAT, CDR2 FQNNGV. The CDR3 extends over 14 amino acids. Trimming stripped 3 bases from V and 2 bases from J, with 9 bases between. Using reference TRBV11-2 and TRBJ2-3 for the parts outside the CDR3, the full variable domain is EAGVAQSPRYKIIEKRQSVAFWCNPISGHATLYWYQQILGQGPKLLIQFQNNGVVDDSQLPKDRFSAERLKGVDSTLKIQPAKLEDSAVYLCASSFRQVTDTQYFGPGTRLTVL.

This clonotype has a count of ten or more. The genes are TRBV12-3 or TRBV12-4 and TRBJ2-2, with 11 bases that match TRBD1. This CDR3 is 17 amino acids long. The trim removed 5 bases at V and 5 bases at J, leaving 10 bases unmatched. The CDR3 DNA sequence: TGTGCCAGCAGTATAGAACCGGGACAGGGGGGAACCGGGGAGCTGTTTTTT. The encoded protein is CASSIEPGQGGTGELFF.

The chain carries TRBV6-4 and TRBJ2-5; D uncertain. The germline V and J ends were trimmed by 3 bases and 2 bases, with 28 bases remaining between them. The CDR3 totals 20 residues. Germline values: CDR1 MRHNA, CDR2 SNTAGT. The CDR3: CASSEGGLLNPPRLQETQYF. DNA of the CDR3: TGTGCCAGCAGTGAAGGTGGGCTCCTTAACCCCCCCCGCCTTCAAGAGACCCAGTACTTC.

This clonotype was seen only a few times. V is TRBV10-3 and J is TRBJ1-5, with 8 bases lining up with TRBD1. CDR1 is ENHRY and CDR2 is SYGVKD in the germline V gene. J lost 1 base, V lost 2 bases, and 4 bases had no gene match. This CDR3 is built from 16 residues. CDR3 amino acids: CAISEGGQGSNQPQHF. Here the CDR3 DNA reads TGTGCCATCAGTGAGGGAGGACAGGGAAGCAATCAGCCCCAGCATTTT.

CDR3 bases: TGTGCCAGCAGCGTAGGGACCTCTCACGAGCAGTACTTC. Protein product: CASSVGTSHEQYF. V is TRBV9 and J is TRBJ2-7, with D unclear. V was shortened by 0 bases and J by 5 bases, with 9 bases between the two germline ends. The germline gives CDR1 SGDLS, CDR2 YYNGEE. This CDR3 comprises 13 residues.

This clonotype appeared many times. The V call is TRBV11-2, the J call TRBJ2-1; D is unresolved. This CDR3 region has 15 residues. With 8 bases removed from V and 0 bases from J, the gap between germline ends came to 14 bases. Germline CDR1 reads SGHAT; CDR2 reads FQNNGV. The CDR3 protein is CASATRASSYNEQFF. CDR3 DNA sequence: TGTGCCAGCGCAACTCGGGCCAGCTCCTACAATGAGCAGTTCTTC.

This clonotype was detected a few times. The V gene is TRBV2, the J gene TRBJ2-2; perhaps TRBD2 as D (5 bases). V was clipped by 6 bases and J by 2 bases, with 16 bases between them. This CDR3 has 16 residues. From germline, CDR1 is SNHLY and CDR2 FYNNEI. Here the CDR3 DNA reads TGTGCCAGCAGAGCCCCGCTGAGCGGCAACACCGGGGAGCTGTTTTTT. This encodes CASRAPLSGNTGELFF.

As regards this clonotype: A read error is possible here, since a much larger clone lies one base away. The genes are TRBV12-5 and TRBJ2-2; 10 nucleotides agree with TRBD1. Per germline, CDR1 LGHNT and CDR2 FRNRAP. The CDR3 consists of 16 residues. The CDR3 nucleotides are TGTGCTAGTGGGTCCGGGACAGGGGTGAACACCGGGGATCTGTTTTTT. This codes for CASGSGTGVNTGDLFF.

V gene TRBV27 combines with J gene TRBJ2-5, with unresolved D. CDR3 length: 14 residues. Germline V gives CDR1 MNHEY, CDR2 SMNVEV (reference sequence). The ends were cut back, 2 bases at V and 5 bases at J, with 12 bases in the middle. DNA of the CDR3: TGTGCCAGCAGTTTAGGACGGCTTGGCGAGACCCAGTACTTC. Protein: CASSLGRLGETQYF.

This rearrangement joins TRBV30 to TRBJ2-3, with TRBD1 identical over 8 bases. CDR3 length: 14 residues. Per the germline V gene, CDR1 is GTSNPN and CDR2 is SVGIG (reference sequence). Germline trimming cut 6 bases from V and 4 bases from J; bases unmatched to any gene: 9. In nucleotides, the CDR3 is TGTGCCTGCGGAGGACAGGGAGGATCAGATACGCAGTATTTT. This codes for CACGGQGGSDTQYF.

A remark on this clonotype: A much larger clonotype is one base distant, so this may be a read error. The chain couples TRBV12-3 or TRBV12-4 to TRBJ2-4; perhaps TRBD2 as D (6 bases). V lost 2 bases and J lost 8, with 10 bases in between. The CDR3 sequence is 13 residues long. This CDR3 reads CASSLIGGDIQYF. CDR3 DNA sequence: TGTGCCAGCAGTTTAATAGGAGGGGACATTCAGTACTTC.

The chain has TRBV5-1 and TRBJ2-1; TRBD1 agrees at 10 bases. This CDR3 is built from 14 residues. After removal of 6 bases from V and 7 bases from J, the junction contained 7 bases not matched to a gene. Per germline, CDR1 SGHRS and CDR2 YFSETQ. CDR3 sequence: CASTPGQGINEQFF. The CDR3 coding sequence is TGCGCCAGCACCCCGGGACAGGGGATTAATGAGCAGTTCTTC.

The chain uses TRBV20-1 and TRBJ2-1, with 8 bases lining up with TRBD1. J was trimmed by 3 bases and V by 2 bases; bases with no gene match: 3. CDR3 length: 14 amino acids. Germline V gene sequence: CDR1 DFQATT, CDR2 SNEGSKA (reference sequence). CDR3 loop: CSARLRGLYNEQFF. The CDR3 nucleotides are TGCAGTGCTAGACTCAGGGGGCTCTACAATGAGCAGTTCTTC.